This T cell receptor (beta chain) was recorded in a study of cytomegalovirus exposure and HLA in healthy donors. Both 60 Vbeta primers and 13 Jbeta primers went into the PCR. Clones were read by immunoSEQ multiplex PCR, and TCRdb kept only the in-frame ones, dropping some. The sample contains about 210,000 clones, about 76% of which appear only once. Findings of the study overall: A classifier reportedly called cytomegalovirus status with high sensitivity and specificity. The study listed some 160 cytomegalovirus-associated TCR beta chains.

Only one count was recorded for this clone. The antigen is unknown. This CDR3 contains 14 residues. With 0 bases removed from V and 4 bases from J, the gap between germline ends came to 10 bases. Germline CDR1 reads LGHNA; CDR2 reads YSLEER. Nominal health characterized the donors when sampled, though unrecorded immune exposures were likely. The rearrangement joins TRBV4-3 to TRBJ2-7; the D gene is possibly TRBD1 (5 bases). The sequence was obtained from a male donor in good health and CMV-seropositive. The material sequenced was PBMCs. CDR3 loop: CASSQDRGTYEQYF. DNA for the CDR3: TGCGCCAGCAGCCAAGATAGGGGTACTTACGAGCAGTACTTC.